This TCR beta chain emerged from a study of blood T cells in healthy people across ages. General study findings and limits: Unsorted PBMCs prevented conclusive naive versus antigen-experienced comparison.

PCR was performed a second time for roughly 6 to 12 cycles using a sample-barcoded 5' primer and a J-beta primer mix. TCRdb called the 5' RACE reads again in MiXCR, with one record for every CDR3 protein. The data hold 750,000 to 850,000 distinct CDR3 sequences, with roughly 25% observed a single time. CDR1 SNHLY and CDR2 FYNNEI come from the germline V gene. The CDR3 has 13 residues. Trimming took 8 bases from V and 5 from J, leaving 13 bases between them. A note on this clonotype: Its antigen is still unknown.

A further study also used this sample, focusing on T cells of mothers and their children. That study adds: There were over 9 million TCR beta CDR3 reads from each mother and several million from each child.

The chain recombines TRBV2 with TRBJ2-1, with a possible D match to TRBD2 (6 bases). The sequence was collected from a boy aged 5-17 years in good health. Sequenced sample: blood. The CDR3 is CASLREWDNEQFF. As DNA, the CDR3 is TGTGCCAGCCTGCGGGAATGGGACAATGAGCAGTTCTTC.